Listed below are T cell receptor beta chains from one sample, sequenced in a study of blood T cells in healthy people across ages. TCRdb reprocessed the 5' RACE reads with MiXCR, giving one entry per CDR3 protein. The data show 1,500,000 or so distinct CDR3 sequences, 45% to 70% seen once. Input material: blood. These receptors were taken from a man younger than 35 in good health. Each CDR3 is given with its conserved first and last residue. D genes are given only for firm matches. Clone size, where shown, is once, few, many, or a class for clones that have expanded.

j_call d_call v_call clone_size cdr3_nt cdr3_aa
TRBJ2-7 NA TRBV9 NA TGTGCCAGTGAGGACAGCTCCTGCGAGCAGTACTTC CASEDSSCEQYF
TRBJ2-3 NA TRBV27 NA TGTGCCAGCAGTGTATATCCAGGGGATACGCAGTATTTT CASSVYPGDTQYF
TRBJ2-1 NA TRBV27 NA TGTGCCAGCAGTTTATATCCCCACTACACCAATGAGCAGTTCTTC CASSLYPHYTNEQFF
TRBJ2-7 NA TRBV6-6 NA TGTGCCAGCAGTTACTGGGACCCAAGCTCCTACGAGCAGTACTTC CASSYWDPSSYEQYF
TRBJ1-2 NA TRBV27 NA TGTGCCAGCAGTTTATCGTTACAGGTGCCGAGGTGGGGCTACACCTTC CASSLSLQVPRWGYTF
TRBJ2-2 NA TRBV28 NA TGTGCCAGCAGTTTACGAAGGGGGGCCCAGACCGGGGAGCTGTTTTTT CASSLRRGAQTGELFF
TRBJ2-7 NA TRBV10-3 few TGTGCCATCAGTGAGAAAGCCGGAGAGCAGTACTTC CAISEKAGEQYF
TRBJ1-2 NA TRBV5-1 few TGCGCCAGCAGCTTGTCTCAGGAAGACTATGGCTACACCTTC CASSLSQEDYGYTF
TRBJ2-3 TRBD2 TRBV10-3 NA TGTGCCATCACCCCAGGGGGTAGCGGGGGGACAGATACGCAGTATTTT CAITPGGSGGTDTQYF
TRBJ2-5 NA TRBV20-1 once TGCAGTGCTAGACCCGGGCGGGGGCGACAAGAGACCCAGTACTTC CSARPGRGRQETQYF
TRBJ1-2 NA TRBV27 NA TGTGCCAGCAGGAAGGACGGCCCGGGGAGTGGCTACACCTTC CASRKDGPGSGYTF
TRBJ2-7 TRBD1 TRBV29-1 NA TGCAGCGTTAGACAGGGTTCGTACCACGAGCAGTACTTC CSVRQGSYHEQYF
TRBJ1-4 NA TRBV6-1 NA TGTGCCAGCAGTGAAATTGGGGGCAGGGGAAATGAAAAACTGTTTTTT CASSEIGGRGNEKLFF
TRBJ2-1 TRBD2 TRBV7-9 few TGTGCCAGCAGCTTGGGCGTAGCGGGGGCCTACAATGAGCAGTTCTTC CASSLGVAGAYNEQFF
TRBJ1-6 NA TRBV5-6 NA TGTGCCAGCAGCCCGGGCCACTCCTATAATTCACCCCTCCACTTT CASSPGHSYNSPLHF
TRBJ2-2 NA TRBV5-6 NA TGTGCCAGCAGGTTGGGCCAGACCAACACCGGGGAGCTGTTTTTT CASRLGQTNTGELFF
TRBJ1-5 TRBD1 TRBV6-2/TRBV6-3 NA TGTGTCAGCAGTTATGGGCAGGGGGCAGAGCCCCAGCATTTT CVSSYGQGAEPQHF
TRBJ1-1 NA TRBV18 NA TGTGCCAGCTCACCACCGAGCAGGAACACTGAAGCTTTCTTT CASSPPSRNTEAFF
TRBJ2-7 NA TRBV29-1 NA TGCAGCGTCCCCCGGACGGTAAGCTCCTACGAGCAGTACTTC CSVPRTVSSYEQYF
TRBJ2-3 TRBD1 TRBV6-5 NA TGTGCCAGCAGTACACCTAGGACAGGCAACGTTCAGTATTTT CASSTPRTGNVQYF
TRBJ2-2 NA TRBV5-1 once TGCGCCAGTTCCTCGGCAGGGGCCAACACCGGGGAGCTGTTTTTT CASSSAGANTGELFF
TRBJ2-7 NA TRBV20-1 many TGCAGTGCTAGACGTACGAACCACGAGCAGTACTTC CSARRTNHEQYF
TRBJ1-2 NA TRBV20-1 NA TGCAGTGCCCTCAATGTGAAGCCTAACTATGGCTACACCTTC CSALNVKPNYGYTF
TRBJ2-7 NA TRBV10-3 NA TGTGCCATCAGTATTCTAGGTGACGAGCAGTACTTC CAISILGDEQYF
TRBJ2-5 NA TRBV29-1 NA TGCAGCTTCCACAGGGACTCCCAAGAGACCCAGTACTTC CSFHRDSQETQYF
TRBJ2-1 NA TRBV12-3/TRBV12-4 NA TGTGCCAGCAGGTTCCGGGACTCCTACAATGAGCAGTTCTTC CASRFRDSYNEQFF
TRBJ2-7 TRBD2 TRBV4-1 few TGCGCCAGCAGCCAAGTTCCAGCGGGGGCCTCCTACGAGCAGTACTTC CASSQVPAGASYEQYF
TRBJ2-1 TRBD2 TRBV6-2/TRBV6-3 NA TGTGCCAGCGGAACCTTAGCGGGGGGATCTGAGCAGTTATTC CASGTLAGGSEQLF